The source of this TCR beta chain is a study of CD8 T cells in ankylosing spondylitis. This clonotype came up a few times. Its antigen is still unknown. CDR3 length: 14 residues. Trimming stripped 5 bases from V and 7 bases from J, with 18 bases between. The germline gives CDR1 DFQATT, CDR2 SNEGSKA (reference sequence). One entry per CDR3 protein, called by TCRdb with MiXCR from the 5' RACE reads. Among approximately 540,000 distinct CDR3 sequences listed, about 13% were seen once. General study points: One TCR beta motif, made up of about 8 highly homologous variants, appeared characteristic of ankylosing spondylitis blood. Disease-linked clones bore a CD8+ phenotype and were relatively rare in peripheral blood.

This clonotype originated in a male donor with ankylosing spondylitis. The source material was blood, either unsorted or a sorted T cell fraction (not recorded which). The V gene is TRBV20-1, the J gene TRBJ2-1; D possibly matches TRBD1 or TRBD2 (6 bases each). The chain's CDR3 is CSAVVPRGRNEQFF. Written as DNA, the CDR3 is TGCAGTGCTGTGGTACCTAGGGGGAGGAATGAGCAGTTCTTC.